Listed below are T cell receptor beta chains from one sample, sequenced in a study of beta chain features in type 1 diabetes. The method was immunoSEQ multiplex PCR; TCRdb's version includes in-frame clones alone and lacks a portion of them. The sample shows 40,000 or so clones, about 51% of them seen only once. Sequencing used Tregs from blood. The source is a woman aged 18-29 years in good health. CDR3s include the opening cysteine and the closing phenylalanine or tryptophan. Fields, in order: J gene, V gene, D gene, clone size, CDR3 DNA, CDR3 protein. A D gene is named only where the DNA matches it firmly. Clone size is given for some rows only: seen once, a few or many times, or a class if the clone is expanded.

>TRBJ1-4|TRBV4-1|.|.
TGCGCCAGCAGCCAAGATATCAGGATTACTAATGAAAAACTGTTTTTT
CASSQDIRITNEKLFF
>TRBJ1-1|TRBV19|TRBD1|.
TGTGCCAGTACCATAAGGGGAACAGGGGCGATGAACACTGAAGCTTTCTTT
CASTIRGTGAMNTEAFF
>TRBJ2-4|TRBV4-1|TRBD2|few
TGCGCCAGCAGCCAAGATACCCCCGGGACTAGCGGATCAAAAAACATTCAGTACTTC
CASSQDTPGTSGSKNIQYF
>TRBJ1-1|TRBV7-2|.|.
TGTGCCAGCAGCTTGTCCATGGCGGGGCTGGGGAGCACTGAAGCTTTCTTT
CASSLSMAGLGSTEAFF
>TRBJ2-7|TRBV7-8|.|.
TGTGCCAGCAGCTTAGGATTCGGACTCGAGCAGTACTTC
CASSLGFGLEQYF
>TRBJ1-5|TRBV2|.|.
TGTGCCAGCACCTTCTCTAGCAATCAGCCCCAGCATTTT
CASTFSSNQPQHF
>TRBJ1-1|TRBV19|.|.
TGTGCCAGTAGTATAGGCCTTGACAGTGCTGGGGCTTTCTTT
CASSIGLDSAGAFF
>TRBJ2-5|TRBV7-6|TRBD2|few
TGTGCCAGCAGCTTAAGCGGGAGAGCAGAGACCCAGTACTTC
CASSLSGRAETQYF
>TRBJ2-1|TRBV7-2|TRBD2|few
TGTGCCAGCAGCTTACAAGCGGGAGGGGGGAATGAGCAGTTCTTC
CASSLQAGGGNEQFF
>TRBJ2-5|TRBV7-9|TRBD1|few
TGTGCCAGCAGCAAGGGACAGGGGCGGGAGACCCAGTACTTC
CASSKGQGRETQYF
>TRBJ2-7|TRBV6-1|.|once
TGTGCCAGCGGGAGGCGGGAGCAGTACTTC
CASGRREQYF
>TRBJ2-1|TRBV7-3|TRBD2|.
TGTGCCAGCAGCTTAAAGACTAGCGGGAGCTACAATGAGCAGTTCTTC
CASSLKTSGSYNEQFF
>TRBJ1-2|TRBV5-5|.|.
TGTGCCAGCAGCGAAAACGGACAGCTCTCCTATGGCTACACCTTC
CASSENGQLSYGYTF
>TRBJ1-1|TRBV5-6|.|few
TGTGCCAGCAACCTGGGGACATTAATGAACACTGAAGCTTTCTTT
CASNLGTLMNTEAFF
>TRBJ1-5|TRBV28|.|.
TGTGCCAGCAGTTTACCCCTATACAATCAGCCCCAGCATTTT
CASSLPLYNQPQHF
>TRBJ1-2|TRBV5-5|.|few
TGTGCCAGCAGCTTTGGGGGCAGGGTCTATGGCTACACCTTC
CASSFGGRVYGYTF
>TRBJ2-1|TRBV5-1|.|.
TGCGCCAGCAGCCCCGGTGGTACGAGTTCCTACAATGAGCAGTTCTTC
CASSPGGTSSYNEQFF
>TRBJ1-2|TRBV28|TRBD1|.
TGTGCCAGCAGGGACCGGGACAGGGACTATGGCTACACCTTC
CASRDRDRDYGYTF
>TRBJ2-7|TRBV7-9|TRBD1|few
TGTGCCAGCAGCTTATGGACAGGGTCGTCTGTCGAGCAGTACTTC
CASSLWTGSSVEQYF
>TRBJ2-7|TRBV7-9|TRBD2|many
TGTGCCAGCAGCTTGGCTAGCGGAGCCTACGAGCAGTACTTC
CASSLASGAYEQYF
>TRBJ1-3|TRBV7-8|.|.
TGTGCCAGCAGCTCAGGGACACCTTCTGGAAACACCATATATTTT
CASSSGTPSGNTIYF
>TRBJ2-6|TRBV29-1|.|few
TGCAGCGTTGCCCGTTCTGGGGCCAACGTCCTGACTTTC
CSVARSGANVLTF
>TRBJ1-5|TRBV6-5|.|.
TGTGCCAGCAGTTACTTGGGGCAAGGTCAGCCCCAGCATTTT
CASSYLGQGQPQHF
>TRBJ1-2|TRBV6-6|TRBD1|.
TGTGCCAGCAGTGCCCGGGACAGGGGGTACTATGGCTACACCTTC
CASSARDRGYYGYTF
>TRBJ2-7|TRBV2|TRBD2|.
TGTGCCAGCCTTCGTGGCCTAGCGGGATTCGAGCAGTACTTC
CASLRGLAGFEQYF
>TRBJ2-1|TRBV30|.|.
TGTGCCTGGAGTAGAGCAGGGGACCCCAACAATGAGCAGTTCTTC
CAWSRAGDPNNEQFF
>TRBJ1-5|TRBV7-8|TRBD1|.
TGTGCCAGCAGCGTTTGGACAGGGGCAGATCAGCCCCAGCATTTT
CASSVWTGADQPQHF
>TRBJ2-7|TRBV28|TRBD1|few
TGTGCCAGCAGCTCCGAGGGACAGGGGTCCTACGAGCAGTACTTC
CASSSEGQGSYEQYF
>TRBJ2-1|TRBV7-2|TRBD2|few
TGTGCCAGCAGCTTATCGGCTAGCGGAGCCTCCTACAATGAGCAGTTCTTC
CASSLSASGASYNEQFF
>TRBJ2-1|TRBV7-9|TRBD2|.
TGTGCCAGCAGCCTCTGGACTAGCGGGGCGCCCTACAATGAGCAGTTCTTC
CASSLWTSGAPYNEQFF
>TRBJ2-7|TRBV6-6|.|few
TGTGCCAGCGGAGATCACGAGCAGTACTTC
CASGDHEQYF
>TRBJ2-5|TRBV11-2|TRBD1|.
TGTGCCAGCAGCTTAGTGACAGGGGGTGGAGAGACCCAGTACTTC
CASSLVTGGGETQYF
>TRBJ2-3|TRBV28|TRBD2|.
TGTGCCAGCAGAACTAGCGGAGGCACAGATACGCAGTATTTT
CASRTSGGTDTQYF
>TRBJ2-7|TRBV18|TRBD1|few
TGTGCCAGCTCACAAGAACAGGGGGGCTCCTACGAGCAGTACTTC
CASSQEQGGSYEQYF
>TRBJ1-5|TRBV5-1|.|.
TGCGCCAGCAGCTTGGGAGGGGGGGGGAGCAATCAGCCCCAGCATTTT
CASSLGGGGSNQPQHF
>TRBJ2-7|TRBV27|.|.
TGTGCCAGCAGTTTCCGGGGTTTAGGCTCCTACGAGCAGTACTTC
CASSFRGLGSYEQYF